The entry below describes one TCR beta chain. The antigen is unknown. Clones were read by immunoSEQ multiplex PCR, and TCRdb kept only the in-frame ones, dropping some. Altogether 180,000 or so clones are present, approximately 90% being singletons, with the ten largest covering roughly 26%. The data were taken from a study of T cell responses to AZD1222 COVID-19 vaccine. Study conclusions and caveats: There were mostly white British donors and more females than males, and clonal diversity was possibly underestimated.

The CDR3 runs to 16 residues. CDR1 and CDR2 (germline): SGHTA, FQGTGA. J was trimmed by 0 bases and V by 5 bases; bases with no gene match: 6. V is TRBV7-3 and J is TRBJ2-1, with 8 bases matching TRBD2. The receptor's source is an adult who received the AZD1222 COVID-19 vaccine. This sample comprised peripheral blood, obtained 28 days after the second AZD1222 dose. CDR3 bases: TGTGCCAGCAGCCCCGGGGGGGGAAGCTCCTACAATGAGCAGTTCTTC. Encoded protein: CASSPGGGSSYNEQFF.